The 14 T cell receptor beta chains given below trace back to one sample, sequenced in a study of Graves' ophthalmopathy and Graves' hyperthyroidism listed by TCRdb under 2018. These reads were obtained on an Illumina HiSeq 2000. For repertoire sequencing, the TCR beta CDR3 regions were amplified from RNA transcripts. The first round of RT-PCR was done with HTBI primers and the Qiagen OneStep RT-PCR kit, and was followed by a second round of multiplex PCR, then size selection and purification. In-frame beta chains were kept once TCRdb had trimmed the public reads at Q25 with fastp and called clones with MiXCR. Each entry merges the rows of one CDR3 protein and shows their most common DNA and genes. The sample has about 620,000 distinct CDR3 sequences on record, over 20% of them singletons. The ten largest clones capture more than 5.5% of the sample. The material sequenced was peripheral blood. The receptors come from a woman between 18 and 29 years old with stable Graves' hyperthyroidism. Some clones in this sample may be carry-over from other donors' samples. Donor details come from another sample of the same person, matched by shared clones.

This clonotype was picked up many times. The chain links TRBV5-1 to TRBJ2-1; the match to TRBD2 covers 11 bases. V dropped 3 bases and J dropped 7; count of bases not matched to a gene: 3. CDR1 is SGHRS and CDR2 is YFSETQ in the germline V gene. This CDR3 has 14 residues. The CDR3 protein is CASSSGLAVNEQFF. CDR3 DNA: TGCGCCAGCAGCTCGGGACTAGCGGTAAATGAGCAGTTCTTC.

This clonotype was seen a few times. The rearrangement joins TRBV4-1 to TRBJ2-7; 7 bases match TRBD1. The V segment lost 2 bases and the J segment 6 bases; nucleotides outside the gene matches: 7. The CDR3 has 14 amino acids. Germline assignment: CDR1 MGHRA and CDR2 YSYEKL. CDR3 nucleotides: TGCGCCAGCAGCCAATGGACAGGCAGCAGCGAGCAGTACTTC. Translating it yields CASSQWTGSSEQYF.

In this sample, this clonotype turned up many times. This may come from a read error, since a much larger clone is one base off. The V call is TRBV28, the J call TRBJ2-7; D call uncertain. Germline V CDR1 and CDR2: MDHEN, SYDVKM. Deletions cut 4 bases from V and 3 bases from J, with 4 bases between. The CDR3 spans 11 residues. The CDR3, as DNA: TGTGCCAGCAGTTGGGTCTACGAGCAGTACTTC. This encodes CASSWVYEQYF. The whole variable domain, filled in from reference TRBV28 and TRBJ2-7, reads DVKVTQSSRYLVKRTGEKVFLECVQDMDHENMFWYRQDPGLGLRLIYFSYDVKMKEKGDIPEGYSVSREKKERFSLILESASTNQTSMYLCASSWVYEQYFGPGTRLTVT.

Worth noting for this clonotype: Given the absence of the conserved phenylalanine or tryptophan at the CDR3 end, a read error is likely. This chain joins TRBV2 and TRBJ1-1, with D possibly being TRBD1 (6 bases). The CDR3 totals 14 residues. V was trimmed by 7 bases and J by 4 bases, leaving 16 bases between them. The V gene's germline CDR1 is SNHLY and CDR2 FYNNEI. CDR3 in DNA: TGTGCCAGCATTCGGTGGCAGGGGCCCACTGAAGCTTTCCTT. It is translated as CASIRWQGPTEAFL.

This clonotype was picked up many times. The J gene is TRBJ1-2, the V gene TRBV3-1, with D possibly TRBD1 on 5 matching bases. Between the trimmed V and J ends, which lost 4 bases and 3 bases, there was a span of 15 bases. This CDR3 region has 15 residues. CDR1 LGHDT and CDR2 YNNKEL come from the germline V gene (reference sequence). CDR3 in DNA: TGTGCCAGCAGCCTCCCAGGCAGGGATCACTATGGCTACACCTTC. This gives the protein CASSLPGRDHYGYTF.

This clonotype was observed a few times. The chain combines TRBV6-2 or TRBV6-3 with TRBJ2-7; TRBD1 might be the D (5 bases). Germline-derived CDR1 and CDR2 are MNHEY and SVGEGT. V shed 6 bases and J shed 0 bases, with 12 bases lying between them. This CDR3 is built from 14 residues. In DNA, the CDR3 is TGTGCCAGCAGGGACACGCCAGGCTCCTACGAGCAGTACTTC. This translates into CASRDTPGSYEQYF.

The sample holds a few counts of this clonotype. The rearrangement uses TRBV11-3 and TRBJ2-4; 8 nucleotides line up with TRBD1. Trimming cost V 4 bases and J 6 bases; bases outside gene matches: 8. Germline V lookup: CDR1 SGHNT, CDR2 YENEEA. This CDR3 is built from 15 residues. The CDR3 nucleotides read TGTGCCAGCAGCTCCTCGGGTGGACAGGGAAACATTCAGTACTTC. This gives the protein CASSSSGGQGNIQYF. Using reference TRBV11-3 and TRBJ2-4 for the parts outside the CDR3, the full variable domain is EAGVVQSPRYKIIEKKQPVAFWCNPISGHNTLYWYLQNLGQGPELLIRYENEEAVDDSQLPKDRFSAERLKGVDSTLKIQPAELGDSAVYLCASSSSGGQGNIQYFGAGTRLSVL.

This chain joins TRBV5-1 and TRBJ2-5; maybe TRBD1 (5 bases). The germline CDR1 and CDR2 sequences are SGHRS and YFSETQ. V lost 4 bases and J 5 bases, leaving 12 bases between the germline ends. This CDR3 has 13 amino acids. CDR3 coding DNA: TGCGCCAGCAGCCAGTGGGGCCTTGAGACCCAGTACTTC. It is translated as CASSQWGLETQYF. Supplemented by reference TRBV5-1 and TRBJ2-5, the full variable domain reads KAGVTQTPRYLIKTRGQQVTLSCSPISGHRSVSWYQQTPGQGLQFLFEYFSETQRNKGNFPGRFSGRQFSNSRSEMNVSTLELGDSALYLCASSQWGLETQYFGPGTRLLVL.

The chain recombines TRBV10-1 with TRBJ1-5, with 7 bases identical to TRBD1. Germline V gene sequence: CDR1 WNHNN, CDR2 SYGVQD (reference sequence). The CDR3 spans 16 residues. V shed 11 bases, J shed 6 bases, and the junction held 19 bases outside the gene matches. This CDR3 reads CAGRWGDSPNPQPQHF. As DNA, the CDR3 is TGCGCCGGAAGATGGGGGGACAGCCCAAATCCTCAGCCCCAGCATTTT.

This clonotype was counted ten times or more. The genes are TRBV9 and TRBJ2-5; TRBD2 might be the D (5 bases). The CDR3 contains 16 residues. Between the trimmed V and J ends, which lost 0 bases and 1 base, there was a span of 13 bases. Germline CDR1 reads SGDLS; CDR2 reads YYNGEE. CDR3 loop: CASSVGFGGLQETQYF. The DNA for the CDR3 is TGTGCCAGCAGCGTAGGATTTGGAGGCCTCCAAGAGACCCAGTACTTC.

At least ten counts were recorded for this clonotype. The V call is TRBV11-3, the J call TRBJ2-7, with TRBD1 identical over 7 bases. Germline assignment: CDR1 SGHNT and CDR2 YENEEA. V was clipped by 6 bases and J by 3 bases; unmatched bases: 14. The CDR3 has 16 residues. The CDR3 coding sequence is TGTGCCAGCAGTCTCCCCAACGAGGGGGCCAACTACGAGCAGTACTTC. As protein: CASSLPNEGANYEQYF. The entire variable domain, with the rest obtained from reference TRBV11-3 and TRBJ2-7, is as follows: EAGVVQSPRYKIIEKKQPVAFWCNPISGHNTLYWYLQNLGQGPELLIRYENEEAVDDSQLPKDRFSAERLKGVDSTLKIQPAELGDSAVYLCASSLPNEGANYEQYFGPGTRLTVT.

This clonotype has at least ten counts. This chain uses TRBV10-3 with TRBJ1-2; a possible D gene is TRBD1 (6 bases). The germline gives CDR1 ENHRY, CDR2 SYGVKD. Trimming took 6 bases from V and 8 from J, leaving 19 bases between them. The CDR3 extends over 14 amino acids. CDR3 sequence: CAISKAVGGSGYTF. As DNA, the CDR3 is TGTGCCATCAGCAAGGCGGTAGGGGGGTCCGGCTACACCTTC.

This clonotype has a handful of counts. A clone one base away is much larger, so this may be a read error. This chain links TRBV6-5 with TRBJ1-1; D might be TRBD1 (5 bases). CDR1 MNHEY and CDR2 SVGAGI come from the germline V gene. The CDR3 is 14 residues long. CDR3 in amino acids: CASSYYQGATEACF. The CDR3 DNA is TGTGCCAGCAGTTACTATCAGGGAGCCACTGAAGCTTGCTTT.

Notes on this clonotype: One junction end does not reproduce the germline sequence, and a read error may be involved. This rearrangement joins TRBV6-4 to TRBJ1-5, with 8 bases matching TRBD1. The CDR3 spans 18 residues. Germline V gives CDR1 MRHNA, CDR2 SNTAGT. The CDR3 here is CVSCRTGLYRSCNQPQHF. In DNA form, the CDR3 reads TGTGTCAGCTGCCGGACAGGGTTATATCGGAGTTGCAATCAGCCCCAGCATTTT.